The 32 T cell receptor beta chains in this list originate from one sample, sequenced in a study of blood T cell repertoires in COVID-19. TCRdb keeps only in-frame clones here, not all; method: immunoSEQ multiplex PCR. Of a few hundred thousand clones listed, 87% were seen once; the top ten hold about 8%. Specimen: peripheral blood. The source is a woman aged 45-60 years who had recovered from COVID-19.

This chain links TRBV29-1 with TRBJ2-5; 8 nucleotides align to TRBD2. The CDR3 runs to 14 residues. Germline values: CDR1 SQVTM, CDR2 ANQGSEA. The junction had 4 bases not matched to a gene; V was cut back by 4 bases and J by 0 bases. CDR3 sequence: CSVAGGGYQETQYF. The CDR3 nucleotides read TGCAGCGTTGCGGGAGGGGGGTACCAAGAGACCCAGTACTTC.

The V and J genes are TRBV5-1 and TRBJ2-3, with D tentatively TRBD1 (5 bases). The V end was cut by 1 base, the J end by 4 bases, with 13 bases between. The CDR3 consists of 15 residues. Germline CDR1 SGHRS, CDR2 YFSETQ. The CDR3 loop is CASSLSPGRPDTQYF. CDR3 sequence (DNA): TGCGCCAGCAGCTTGTCCCCAGGGCGGCCAGATACGCAGTATTTT.

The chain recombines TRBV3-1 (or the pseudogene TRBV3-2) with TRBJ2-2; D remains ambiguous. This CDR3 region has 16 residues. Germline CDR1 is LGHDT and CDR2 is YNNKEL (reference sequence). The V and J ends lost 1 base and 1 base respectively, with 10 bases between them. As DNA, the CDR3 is TGTGCCAGCAGCCAAGGGGTAGGCGGGAACACCGGGGAGCTGTTTTTT. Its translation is CASSQGVGGNTGELFF.

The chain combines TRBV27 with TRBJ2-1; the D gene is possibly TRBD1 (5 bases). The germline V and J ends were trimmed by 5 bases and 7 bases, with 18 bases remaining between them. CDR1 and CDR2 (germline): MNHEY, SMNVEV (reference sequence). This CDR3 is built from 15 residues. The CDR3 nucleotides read TGTGCCAGCAGTCATCTCCTTGGGCAGGGAAATGAGCAGTTCTTC. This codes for CASSHLLGQGNEQFF.

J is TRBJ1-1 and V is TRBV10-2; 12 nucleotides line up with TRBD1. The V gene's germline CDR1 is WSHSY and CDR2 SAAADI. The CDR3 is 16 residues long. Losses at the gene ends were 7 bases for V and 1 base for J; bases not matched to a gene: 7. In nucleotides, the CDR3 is TGCGCCAGCATCGGGACAGGGGGCAGGAGGAACACTGAAGCTTTCTTT. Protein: CASIGTGGRRNTEAFF.

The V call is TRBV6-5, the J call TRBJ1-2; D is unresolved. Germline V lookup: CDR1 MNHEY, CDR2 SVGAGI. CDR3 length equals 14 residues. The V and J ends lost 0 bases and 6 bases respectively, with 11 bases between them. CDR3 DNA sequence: TGTGCCAGCAGTTACTCAACGCGCGGGGATGGCTACACCTTC. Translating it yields CASSYSTRGDGYTF.

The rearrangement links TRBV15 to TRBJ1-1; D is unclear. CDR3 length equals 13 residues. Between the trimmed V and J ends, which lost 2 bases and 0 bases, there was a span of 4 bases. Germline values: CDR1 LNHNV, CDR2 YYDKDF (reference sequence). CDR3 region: CATSRPVNTEAFF. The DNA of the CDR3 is TGTGCCACCAGCAGACCGGTGAACACTGAAGCTTTCTTT.

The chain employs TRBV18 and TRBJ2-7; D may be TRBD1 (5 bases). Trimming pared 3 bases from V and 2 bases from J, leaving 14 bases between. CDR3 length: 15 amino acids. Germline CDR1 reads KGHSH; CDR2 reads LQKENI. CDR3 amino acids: CASSPRQGTPYEQYF. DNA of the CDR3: TGTGCCAGCTCACCGCGGCAGGGAACTCCCTACGAGCAGTACTTC.

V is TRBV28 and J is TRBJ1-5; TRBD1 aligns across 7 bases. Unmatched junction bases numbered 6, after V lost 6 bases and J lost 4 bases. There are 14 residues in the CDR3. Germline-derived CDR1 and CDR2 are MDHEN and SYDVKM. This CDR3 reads CASSAGQRNQPQHF. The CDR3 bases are TGTGCCAGCAGCGCGGGACAGCGTAATCAGCCCCAGCATTTT.

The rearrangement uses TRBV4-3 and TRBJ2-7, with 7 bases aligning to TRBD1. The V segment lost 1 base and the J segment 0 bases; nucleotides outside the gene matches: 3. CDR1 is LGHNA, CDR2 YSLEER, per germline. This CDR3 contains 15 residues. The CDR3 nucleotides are TGCGCCAGCAGCCAAGGGACAGGAAGCTCCTACGAGCAGTACTTC. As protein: CASSQGTGSSYEQYF.

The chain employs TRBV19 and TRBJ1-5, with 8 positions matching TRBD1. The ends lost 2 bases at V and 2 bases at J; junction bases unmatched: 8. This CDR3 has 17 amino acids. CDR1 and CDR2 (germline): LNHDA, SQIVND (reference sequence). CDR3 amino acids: CASSIFRTQGGNQPQHF. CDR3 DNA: TGTGCCAGTAGTATATTCCGGACACAGGGGGGCAATCAGCCCCAGCATTTT.

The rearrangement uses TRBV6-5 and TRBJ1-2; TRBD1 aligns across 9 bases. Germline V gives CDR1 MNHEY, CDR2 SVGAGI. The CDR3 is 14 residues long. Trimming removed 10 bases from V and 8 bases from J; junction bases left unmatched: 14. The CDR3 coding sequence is TGTGCCACACAAAATGCCGGGACAGGGTACGGCTACACCTTC. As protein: CATQNAGTGYGYTF.

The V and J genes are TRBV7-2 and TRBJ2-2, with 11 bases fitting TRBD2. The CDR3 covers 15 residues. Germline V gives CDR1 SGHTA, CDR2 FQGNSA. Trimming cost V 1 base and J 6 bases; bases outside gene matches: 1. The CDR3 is CASSLVLAGAGELFF. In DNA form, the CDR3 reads TGTGCCAGCAGCTTAGTACTAGCGGGAGCCGGGGAGCTGTTTTTT. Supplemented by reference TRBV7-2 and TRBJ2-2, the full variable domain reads GAGVSQSPSNKVTEKGKDVELRCDPISGHTALYWYRQSLGQGLEFLIYFQGNSAPDKSGLPSDRFSAERTGGSVSTLTIQRTQQEDSAVYLCASSLVLAGAGELFFGEGSRLTVL.

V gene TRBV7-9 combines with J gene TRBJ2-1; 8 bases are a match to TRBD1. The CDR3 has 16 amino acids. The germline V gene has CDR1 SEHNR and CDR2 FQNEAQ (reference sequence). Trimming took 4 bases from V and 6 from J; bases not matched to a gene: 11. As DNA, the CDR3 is TGTGCCAGCAGCTGGGGGACAGGTGGAATTAGCAATGAGCAGTTCTTC. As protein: CASSWGTGGISNEQFF. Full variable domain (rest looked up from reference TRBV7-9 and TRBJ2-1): DTGVSQNPRHKITKRGQNVTFRCDPISEHNRLYWYRQTLGQGPEFLTYFQNEAQLEKSRLLSDRFSAERPKGSFSTLEIQRTEQGDSAMYLCASSWGTGGISNEQFFGPGTRLTVL.

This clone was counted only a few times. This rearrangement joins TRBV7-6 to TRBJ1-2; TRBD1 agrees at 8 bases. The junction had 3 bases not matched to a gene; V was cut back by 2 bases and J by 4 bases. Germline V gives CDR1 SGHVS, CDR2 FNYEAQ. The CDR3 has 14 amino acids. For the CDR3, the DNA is TGTGCCAGCAGCTTACAAACAGGGGGCTATGGCTACACCTTC. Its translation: CASSLQTGGYGYTF.

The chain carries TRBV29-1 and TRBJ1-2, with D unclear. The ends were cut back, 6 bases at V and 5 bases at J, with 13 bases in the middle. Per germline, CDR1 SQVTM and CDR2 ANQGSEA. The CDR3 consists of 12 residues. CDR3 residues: CSVAHGSYGYTF. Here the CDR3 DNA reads TGCAGCGTCGCACATGGCTCTTATGGCTACACCTTC. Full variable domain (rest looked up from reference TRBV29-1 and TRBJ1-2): SAVISQKPSRDICQRGTSLTIQCQVDSQVTMMFWYRQQPGQSLTLIATANQGSEATYESGFVIDKFPISRPNLTFSTLTVSNMSPEDSSIYLCSVAHGSYGYTFGSGTRLTVV.

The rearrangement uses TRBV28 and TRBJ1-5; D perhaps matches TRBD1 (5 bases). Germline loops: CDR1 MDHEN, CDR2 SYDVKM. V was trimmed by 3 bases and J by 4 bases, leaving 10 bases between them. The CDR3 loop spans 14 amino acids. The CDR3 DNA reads TGTGCCAGCAGTTTCTCAGGGAATAATCAGCCCCAGCATTTT. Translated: CASSFSGNNQPQHF.

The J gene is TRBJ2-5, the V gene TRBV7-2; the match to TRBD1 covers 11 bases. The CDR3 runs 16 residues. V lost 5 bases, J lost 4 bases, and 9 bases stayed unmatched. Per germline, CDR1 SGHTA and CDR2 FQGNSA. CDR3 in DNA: TGTGCCAGCAGCACAGGACAGGGGGCGTGGAGAGAGACCCAGTACTTC. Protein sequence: CASSTGQGAWRETQYF.

The CDR3 nucleotides read TGTGCCAGTAGTGCCCACAACAGAAACACCGGGGAGCTGTTTTTT. It specifies CASSAHNRNTGELFF. The chain recombines TRBV19 with TRBJ2-2, with no clear D. CDR1 is LNHDA, CDR2 SQIVND, per germline (reference sequence). The CDR3 totals 15 residues. The V gene lost 5 bases and the J gene lost 2 bases, with 12 bases spanning the gap.

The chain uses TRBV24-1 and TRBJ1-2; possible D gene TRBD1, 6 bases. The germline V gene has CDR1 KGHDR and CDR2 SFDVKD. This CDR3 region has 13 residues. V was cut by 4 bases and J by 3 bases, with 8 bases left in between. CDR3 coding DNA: TGTGCCACCAGTGACCGACAGGACTATGGCTACACCTTC. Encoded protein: CATSDRQDYGYTF.

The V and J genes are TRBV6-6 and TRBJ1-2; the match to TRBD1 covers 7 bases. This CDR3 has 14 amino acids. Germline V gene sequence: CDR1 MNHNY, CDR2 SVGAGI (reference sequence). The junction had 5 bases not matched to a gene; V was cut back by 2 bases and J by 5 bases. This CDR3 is CASSYDRESYGYTF. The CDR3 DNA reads TGTGCCAGCAGTTACGACAGGGAAAGTTATGGCTACACCTTC.

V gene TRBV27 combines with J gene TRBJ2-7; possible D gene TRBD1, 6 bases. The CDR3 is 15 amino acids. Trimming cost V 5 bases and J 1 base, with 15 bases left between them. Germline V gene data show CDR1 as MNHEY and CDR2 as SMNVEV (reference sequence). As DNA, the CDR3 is TGTGCCAGCAGTACCAGGGGATTTGGTTCCTACGAGCAGTACTTC. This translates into CASSTRGFGSYEQYF.

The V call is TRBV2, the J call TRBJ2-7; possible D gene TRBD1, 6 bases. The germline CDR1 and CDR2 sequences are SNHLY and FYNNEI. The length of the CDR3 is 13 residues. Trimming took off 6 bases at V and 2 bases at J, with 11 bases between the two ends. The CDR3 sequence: CASRVRGTYEQYF. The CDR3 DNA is TGTGCCAGCAGGGTAAGGGGGACCTACGAGCAGTACTTC.

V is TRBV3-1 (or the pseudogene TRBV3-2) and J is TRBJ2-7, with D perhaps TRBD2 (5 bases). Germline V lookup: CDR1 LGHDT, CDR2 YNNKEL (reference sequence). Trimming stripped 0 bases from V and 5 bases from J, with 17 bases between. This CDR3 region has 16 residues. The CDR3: CASSQDLGSGGNEQYF. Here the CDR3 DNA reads TGTGCCAGCAGCCAAGATCTGGGGAGTGGTGGCAACGAGCAGTACTTC.

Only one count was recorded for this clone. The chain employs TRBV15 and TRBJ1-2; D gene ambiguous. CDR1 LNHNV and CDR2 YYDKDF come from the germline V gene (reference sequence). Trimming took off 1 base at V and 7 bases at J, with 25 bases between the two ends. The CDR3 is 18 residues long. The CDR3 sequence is CATSRAWSRGERSFGYTF. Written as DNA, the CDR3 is TGTGCCACCAGCAGAGCTTGGTCCCGTGGAGAGAGGTCTTTTGGCTACACCTTC.

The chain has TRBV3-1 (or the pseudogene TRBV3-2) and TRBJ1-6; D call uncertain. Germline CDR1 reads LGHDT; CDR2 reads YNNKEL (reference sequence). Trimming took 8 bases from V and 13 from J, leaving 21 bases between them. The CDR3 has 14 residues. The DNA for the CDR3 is TGTGCCAGCGGCGAGAGGCCCTCCTCCCTGCCCCTCCACTTT. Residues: CASGERPSSLPLHF.

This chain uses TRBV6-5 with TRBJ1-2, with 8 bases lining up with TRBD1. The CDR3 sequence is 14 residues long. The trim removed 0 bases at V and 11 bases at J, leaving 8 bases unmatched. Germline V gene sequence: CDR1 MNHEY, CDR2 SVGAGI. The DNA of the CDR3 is TGTGCCAGCAGTTACTCGAACAGGGGGACGGGATACACCTTC. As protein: CASSYSNRGTGYTF.

For the CDR3, the DNA is TGCAGCGTATTGGGACAGGGGTCCTCCTACGAGCAGTACTTC. It translates to CSVLGQGSSYEQYF. The genes are TRBV29-1 and TRBJ2-7, with 10 bases aligning to TRBD1. V shed 6 bases, J shed 0 bases, and the junction held 5 bases outside the gene matches. The CDR3 covers 14 residues. Germline CDR1 is SQVTM and CDR2 is ANQGSEA.

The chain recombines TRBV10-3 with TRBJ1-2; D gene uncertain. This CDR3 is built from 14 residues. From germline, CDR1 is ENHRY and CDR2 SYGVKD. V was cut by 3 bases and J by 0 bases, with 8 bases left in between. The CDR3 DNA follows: TGTGCCATCAGTGACTACAGAACTAACTATGGCTACACCTTC. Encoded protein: CAISDYRTNYGYTF.

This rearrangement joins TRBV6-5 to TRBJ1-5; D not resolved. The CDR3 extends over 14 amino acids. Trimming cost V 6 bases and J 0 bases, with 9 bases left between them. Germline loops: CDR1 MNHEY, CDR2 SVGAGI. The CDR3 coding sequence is TGTGCCAGCAGGCCAGACTTTAGCAATCAGCCCCAGCATTTT. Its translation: CASRPDFSNQPQHF.

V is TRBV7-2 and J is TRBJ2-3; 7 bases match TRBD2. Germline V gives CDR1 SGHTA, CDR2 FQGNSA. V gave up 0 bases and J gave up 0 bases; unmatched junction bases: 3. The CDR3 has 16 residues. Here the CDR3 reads CASSLAGGPSTDTQYF. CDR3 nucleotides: TGTGCCAGCAGCTTAGCGGGAGGGCCTAGCACAGATACGCAGTATTTT.

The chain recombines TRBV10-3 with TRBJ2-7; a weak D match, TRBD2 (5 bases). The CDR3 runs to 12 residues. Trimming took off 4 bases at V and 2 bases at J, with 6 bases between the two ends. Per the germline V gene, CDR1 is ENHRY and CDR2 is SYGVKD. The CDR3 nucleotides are TGTGCCATCAGTGCCGGGGCCTACGAGCAGTACTTC. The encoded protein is CAISAGAYEQYF.